This T cell receptor (beta chain) was recovered during a study of blood T cells in healthy people across ages. Whole-study findings and limits: Correlation between TCR beta diversity and naive T cell percentage was strong.

This clonotype has only a few counts. Antigen specificity is unknown. This CDR3 has 12 residues. Trimming shortened V by 8 bases and J by 3 bases, and 10 bases separated the two germline ends. With a J-beta primer mix and a sample-barcoded 5' primer, a second PCR ran roughly 6 to 11 cycles. A tag from a template-switch adaptor with 12 random nucleotides marked each cDNA molecule. TCRdb ran MiXCR on the 5' RACE reads and lists one entry per CDR3 protein. Among over 750,000 distinct CDR3 sequences listed, 25% were seen once. These sequences were also reported in another study, on T cells of mothers and their children. According to that study: Whether related or unrelated, pairs show similar shaping of TCR recombination output by thymic selection.

The chain recombines TRBV12-3 or TRBV12-4 with TRBJ2-5, with D possibly matching TRBD2 (5 bases). This receptor was obtained from a boy younger than 18 in good health. The sample taken for sequencing was blood. As DNA, the CDR3 is TGTGCCAGCCGCGGGCCAGAAGAGACCCAGTACTTC. Translated: CASRGPEETQYF.